This T cell receptor beta chain was sequenced during a study of a mutant IDH1 vaccine in newly diagnosed glioma. Turning to the study itself: Vaccinations, eight in total, occurred in weeks 1, 3, 5, 7, 11, 15, 19, 23. The treated group averaged approximately 42 years old and was roughly 62% male, approximately 38% female. Vaccination started 4-6 weeks after radiotherapy alone, or with temozolomide cycles. Broader study findings: It was 85% to 95% of patients that developed vaccine-induced immune responses.

Concerning this clone itself: Its antigen is not identified.

Data came from immunoSEQ multiplex PCR; TCRdb stores just in-frame clones and leaves some out. The repertoire holds about 83,000 clones, roughly nine tenths seen once, with roughly 0.5% in the top ten. Stated time point: week 5, during vaccination. Doses of 300 ug of mutant IDH1 20-mer peptide were given with topical imiquimod. The CDR3 runs to 16 residues. The genes are TRBV21-1 and TRBJ2-7; TRBD1 was called by the table and not checked on the DNA. TRBV21-1 is shown as a pseudogene. The sequenced sample was PBMCs, obtained from a glioma patient whose treatment included an IDH1 peptide vaccine. The TCR sequence derives from a woman aged 50 to 60 with glioma. The CDR3 is CASSASQGSRVYEQYF. In DNA, the CDR3 is TGTGCCAGCAGCGCATCACAGGGAAGTCGTGTCTACGAGCAGTACTTC.